This TCR beta chain was observed in a study of type 1 and type 2 diabetes patients. Amplification started from genomic DNA. The TCR beta CDR3 region was amplified using 30 forward and 13 reverse primers. TCRdb fed the multiplex PCR reads into MiXCR, producing one record per CDR3 protein. Here the sample spans about 270,000 distinct CDR3 sequences, approximately 45% being singletons. This CDR3 region has 13 residues. Deletions cut 2 bases from V and 2 bases from J, with 3 bases between. Per germline, CDR1 LGHNA and CDR2 YSLEER. Sequenced input: peripheral blood mononuclear cells (PBMCs). The chain carries TRBV4-3 and TRBJ2-2; D call uncertain. The source of this sequence is a man aged 18-30 years with type 2 diabetes. The CDR3 bases are TGCGCCAGCAGCCAATTAAACACCGGGGAGCTGTTTTTT. It is translated as CASSQLNTGELFF.